The present entry profiles one T cell receptor beta chain with its context. The entry originates in a study of blood T cell repertoires in COVID-19. Study background: The analysed material was cDNA or gDNA that came from T cells, B-cell-depleted T cells, or PBMCs.

This table comes from immunoSEQ multiplex PCR, and its TCRdb copy is limited to in-frame clones, with some not included. The table has a few hundred thousand clones, roughly 90% seen once. Germline-derived CDR1 and CDR2 are LGHNA and YNFKEQ. V was clipped by 4 bases and J by 2 bases; unmatched bases: 2. CDR3 size: 13 residues. This rearrangement joins TRBV4-2 to TRBJ2-7; TRBD2 agrees at 7 bases. This receptor was identified in a woman in her fifties or sixties with acute or convalescent COVID-19. Sequenced sample: peripheral blood. This CDR3 reads CASSRDYTYEQYF. Here the CDR3 DNA reads TGTGCCAGCAGCCGGGACTATACCTACGAGCAGTACTTC.